Below, 5 T cell receptor beta chains from the same sample are listed, as sequenced in a study of blood T cell repertoires in COVID-19. Clones were read by immunoSEQ multiplex PCR, and TCRdb kept only the in-frame ones, dropping some. Of 200,000 to 250,000 clones in the sample, approximately 84% were seen once. The specimen sequenced was peripheral blood. The receptors originated from a woman aged 80 or over with acute or convalescent COVID-19.

This chain connects TRBV2 to TRBJ1-5, with 8 bases that match TRBD1. The CDR3 is 16 residues long. V trimming: 4 bases; J trimming: 0 bases; junction bases outside the gene matches: 5. Germline V gives CDR1 SNHLY, CDR2 FYNNEI. In nucleotides, the CDR3 is TGTGCCAGCAGTGTTGGGACAGGTCCTAGCAATCAGCCCCAGCATTTT. Translating gives CASSVGTGPSNQPQHF.

This rearrangement joins TRBV19 to TRBJ1-2; D gene ambiguous. The ends were cut back, 0 bases at V and 4 bases at J, with 15 bases in the middle. CDR3 length: 16 residues. From germline, CDR1 is LNHDA and CDR2 SQIVND (reference sequence). In nucleotides, the CDR3 is TGTGCCAGTAGTATAGATCATTTTTTTCAGGCCTATGGCTACACCTTC. Protein product: CASSIDHFFQAYGYTF.

This clone was seen only a few times. V is TRBV5-1 and J is TRBJ1-1, with D unresolved. Germline V gene lookup returns CDR1 SGHRS and CDR2 YFSETQ. V dropped 4 bases and J dropped 2 bases, with 15 bases sitting between them. There are 15 residues in the CDR3. Written as DNA, the CDR3 is TGCGCCAGCAGCCGGGAGACCGCGAGAAACACTGAAGCTTTCTTT. Its translation: CASSRETARNTEAFF.

The rearrangement joins TRBV7-3 to TRBJ2-5; 12 bases map to TRBD1. CDR3 length: 16 residues. The germline V gene has CDR1 SGHTA and CDR2 FQGTGA. V was clipped by 5 bases and J by 2 bases; unmatched bases: 6. CDR3 residues: CASSQGTGGGQETQYF. CDR3 nucleotides: TGTGCCAGCAGCCAAGGGACAGGGGGCGGACAAGAGACCCAGTACTTC.

The chain is built from TRBV11-2 and TRBJ1-1; D might be TRBD1 (6 bases). The germline CDR1 and CDR2 sequences are SGHAT and FQNNGV. The CDR3 totals 15 residues. With 5 bases removed from V and 0 bases from J, the gap between germline ends came to 13 bases. The CDR3 sequence is CASSPNDRLNTEAFF. The CDR3 DNA reads TGTGCCAGCAGCCCGAATGACAGGTTGAACACTGAAGCTTTCTTT.